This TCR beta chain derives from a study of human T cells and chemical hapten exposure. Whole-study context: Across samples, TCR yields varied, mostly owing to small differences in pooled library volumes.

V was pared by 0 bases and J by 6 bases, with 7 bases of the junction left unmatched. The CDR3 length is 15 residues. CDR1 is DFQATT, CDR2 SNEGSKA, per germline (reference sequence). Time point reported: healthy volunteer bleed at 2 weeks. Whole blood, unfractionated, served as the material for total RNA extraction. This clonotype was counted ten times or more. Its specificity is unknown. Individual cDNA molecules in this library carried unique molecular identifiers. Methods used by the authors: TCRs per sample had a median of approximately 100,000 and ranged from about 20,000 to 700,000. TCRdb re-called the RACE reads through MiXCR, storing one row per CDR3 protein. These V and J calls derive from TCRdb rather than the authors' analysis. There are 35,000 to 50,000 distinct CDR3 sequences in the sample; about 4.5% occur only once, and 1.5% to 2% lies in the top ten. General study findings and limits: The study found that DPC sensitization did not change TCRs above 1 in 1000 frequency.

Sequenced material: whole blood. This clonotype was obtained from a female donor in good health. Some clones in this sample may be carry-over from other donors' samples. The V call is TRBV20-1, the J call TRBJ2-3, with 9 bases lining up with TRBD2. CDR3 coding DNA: TGCAGTGCTAGAGATCCTAGCGGGGCCCGCGATACGCAGTATTTT. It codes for CSARDPSGARDTQYF.